This T cell receptor beta chain was recorded in a study of early T cells in non-severe SARS-CoV-2 infection. Regarding the study as a whole: VDJdb-based matching was biased toward anti-spike CD8 responses and missed private and CD4 specificities.

TCRdb itself ran the 5' RACE reads through MiXCR, one entry per CDR3 protein. This sample carries 75,000 to 100,000 distinct CDR3 sequences, approximately 15% of them seen once, and the ten largest clones take about 0.58%. Points on this clonotype: Its antigen is unknown.

CDR3 length equals 15 residues. The rearrangement uses TRBV21-1 and TRBJ2-5; TRBD1 is the table's D call and was not checked against the DNA. TRBV21-1 is a pseudogene segment. The sequence was obtained from an adult who was a healthcare worker with PCR-confirmed SARS-CoV-2 infection or an uninfected control (not recorded which). The sample consisted of whole blood. CDR3 coding DNA: TGTGCCAGCAGCGACCGGGAGAAGGTCCAAGAGACCCAGTACTTC. It specifies CASSDREKVQETQYF.